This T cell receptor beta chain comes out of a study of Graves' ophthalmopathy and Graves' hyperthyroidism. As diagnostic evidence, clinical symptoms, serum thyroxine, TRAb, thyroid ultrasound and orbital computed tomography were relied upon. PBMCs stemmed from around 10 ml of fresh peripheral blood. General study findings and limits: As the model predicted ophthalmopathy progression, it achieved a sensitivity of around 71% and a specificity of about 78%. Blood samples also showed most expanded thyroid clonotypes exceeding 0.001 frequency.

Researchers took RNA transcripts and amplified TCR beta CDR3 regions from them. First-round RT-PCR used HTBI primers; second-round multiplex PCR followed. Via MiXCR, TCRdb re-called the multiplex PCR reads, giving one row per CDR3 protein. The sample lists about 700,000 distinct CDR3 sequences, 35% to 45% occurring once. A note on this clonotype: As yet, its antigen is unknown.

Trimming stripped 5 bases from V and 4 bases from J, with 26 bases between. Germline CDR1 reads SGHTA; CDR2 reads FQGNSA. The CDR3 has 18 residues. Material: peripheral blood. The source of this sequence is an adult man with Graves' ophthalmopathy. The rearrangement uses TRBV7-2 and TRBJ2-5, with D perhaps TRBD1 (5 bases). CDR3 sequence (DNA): TGTGCCAGCAGCCCTAACCCGGGCAGGGTCCCCGGACGAGAGACCCAGTACTTC. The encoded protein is CASSPNPGRVPGRETQYF.